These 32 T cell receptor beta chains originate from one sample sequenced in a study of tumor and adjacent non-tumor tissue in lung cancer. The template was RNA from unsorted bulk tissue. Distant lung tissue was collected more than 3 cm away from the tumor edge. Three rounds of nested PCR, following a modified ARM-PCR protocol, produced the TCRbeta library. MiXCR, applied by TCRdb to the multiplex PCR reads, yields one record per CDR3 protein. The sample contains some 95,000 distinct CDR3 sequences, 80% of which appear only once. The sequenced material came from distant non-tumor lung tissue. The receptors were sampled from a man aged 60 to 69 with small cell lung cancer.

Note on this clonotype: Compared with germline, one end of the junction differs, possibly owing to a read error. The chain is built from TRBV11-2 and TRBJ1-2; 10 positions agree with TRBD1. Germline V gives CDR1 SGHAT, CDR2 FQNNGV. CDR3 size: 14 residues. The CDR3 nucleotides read TGTGCCAGCGACTTAGAAGGACAGGGGGTCGGCTACATCTTC. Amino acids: CASDLEGQGVGYIF. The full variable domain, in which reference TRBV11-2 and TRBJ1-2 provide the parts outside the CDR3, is EAGVAQSPRYKIIEKRQSVAFWCNPISGHATLYWYQQILGQGPKLLIQFQNNGVVDDSQLPKDRFSAERLKGVDSTLKIQPAKLEDSAVYLCASDLEGQGVGYIFGSGTRLTVV.

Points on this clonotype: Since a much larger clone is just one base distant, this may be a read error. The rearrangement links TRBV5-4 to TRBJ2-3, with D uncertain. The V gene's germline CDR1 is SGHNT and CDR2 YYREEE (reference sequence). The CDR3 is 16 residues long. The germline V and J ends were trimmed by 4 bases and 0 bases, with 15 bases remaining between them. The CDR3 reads CASSPVERRSTDTQYF. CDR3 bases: TGTGCCAGCAGCCCCGTGGAGCGACGGAGCACAGATACGCAGTATTTT.

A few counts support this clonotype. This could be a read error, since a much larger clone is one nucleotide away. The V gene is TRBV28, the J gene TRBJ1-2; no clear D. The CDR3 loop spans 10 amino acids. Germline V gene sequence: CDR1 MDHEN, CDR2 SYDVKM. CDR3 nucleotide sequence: TGTGCCGGCAGACTCAAGGGCTACACCTTC. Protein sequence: CAGRLKGYTF.

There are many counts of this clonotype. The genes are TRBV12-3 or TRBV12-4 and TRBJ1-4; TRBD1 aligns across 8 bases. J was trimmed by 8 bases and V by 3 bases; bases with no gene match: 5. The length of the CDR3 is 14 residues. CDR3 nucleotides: TGTGCCAGCAGTTTGGCAGGGGGCAACGAAAAACTGTTTTTT. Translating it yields CASSLAGGNEKLFF.

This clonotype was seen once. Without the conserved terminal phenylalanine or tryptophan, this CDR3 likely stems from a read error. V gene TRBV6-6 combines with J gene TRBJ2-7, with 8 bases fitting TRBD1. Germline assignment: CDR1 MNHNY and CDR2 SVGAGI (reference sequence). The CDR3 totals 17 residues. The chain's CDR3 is CVSSPNQQGVLSYEQYL. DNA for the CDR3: TGTGTCAGCAGTCCAAATCAACAGGGGGTTCTTTCCTACGAGCAGTACCTC.

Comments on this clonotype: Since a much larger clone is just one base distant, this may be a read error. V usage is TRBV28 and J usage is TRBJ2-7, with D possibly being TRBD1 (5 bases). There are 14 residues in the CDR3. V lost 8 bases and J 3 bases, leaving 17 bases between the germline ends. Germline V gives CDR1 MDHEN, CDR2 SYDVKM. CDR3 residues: CASRDRGSYYEQYF. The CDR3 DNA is TGTGCCAGCCGAGATAGGGGATCCTACTACGAGCAGTACTTC.

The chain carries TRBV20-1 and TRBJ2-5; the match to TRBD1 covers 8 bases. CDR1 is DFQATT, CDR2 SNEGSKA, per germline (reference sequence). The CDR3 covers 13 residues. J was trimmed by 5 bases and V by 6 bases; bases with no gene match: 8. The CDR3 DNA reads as TGCAGTGCAACGGGACAGGTCAGGGAGACCCAGTACTTC. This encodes CSATGQVRETQYF.

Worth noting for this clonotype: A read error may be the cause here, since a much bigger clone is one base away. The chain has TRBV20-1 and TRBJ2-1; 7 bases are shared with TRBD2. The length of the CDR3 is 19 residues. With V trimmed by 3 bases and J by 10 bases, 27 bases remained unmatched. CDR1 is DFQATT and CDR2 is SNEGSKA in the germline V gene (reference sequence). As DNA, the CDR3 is TGCAGTGCTAGGGCGAGTCGTTTGTCGATGGCGGGAGCACCCGGCGAGCAGTTCTTC. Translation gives CSARASRLSMAGAPGEQFF.

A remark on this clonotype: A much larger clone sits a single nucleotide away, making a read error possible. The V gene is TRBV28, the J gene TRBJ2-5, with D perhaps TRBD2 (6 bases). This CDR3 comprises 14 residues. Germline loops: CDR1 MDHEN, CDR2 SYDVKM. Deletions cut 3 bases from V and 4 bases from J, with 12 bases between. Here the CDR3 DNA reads TGTGCCAGCAGTTTGTGGCAGGGAGGAGAGACCCAGTACTTC. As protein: CASSLWQGGETQYF.

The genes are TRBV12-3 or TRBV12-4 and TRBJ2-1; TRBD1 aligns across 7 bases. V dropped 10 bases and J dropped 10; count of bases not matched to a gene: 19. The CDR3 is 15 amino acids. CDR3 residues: CANSLGTAKQNEQFF. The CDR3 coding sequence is TGTGCCAACAGCCTCGGGACAGCCAAACAAAACGAGCAGTTCTTC.

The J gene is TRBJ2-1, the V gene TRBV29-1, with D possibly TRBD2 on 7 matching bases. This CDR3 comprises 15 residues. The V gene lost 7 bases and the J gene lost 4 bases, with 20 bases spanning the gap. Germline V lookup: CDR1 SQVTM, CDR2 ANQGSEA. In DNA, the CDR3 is TGCAGCGGAGTCCCGTCGCGGGGGCATTACAATGAGCAGTTCTTC. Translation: CSGVPSRGHYNEQFF.

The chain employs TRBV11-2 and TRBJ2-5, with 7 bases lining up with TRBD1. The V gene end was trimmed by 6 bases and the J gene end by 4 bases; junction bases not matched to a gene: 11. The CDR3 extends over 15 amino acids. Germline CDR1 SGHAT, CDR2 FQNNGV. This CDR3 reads CASRDTRGGAETQYF. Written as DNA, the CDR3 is TGTGCCAGCAGGGACACTCGAGGGGGCGCAGAGACCCAGTACTTC.

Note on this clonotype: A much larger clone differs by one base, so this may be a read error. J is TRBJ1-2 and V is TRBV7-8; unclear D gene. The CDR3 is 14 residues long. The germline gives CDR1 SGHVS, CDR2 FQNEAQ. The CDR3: CASRQMAGPYDYTF. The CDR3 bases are TGTGCCAGCAGGCAAATGGCAGGCCCCTATGACTACACCTTC.

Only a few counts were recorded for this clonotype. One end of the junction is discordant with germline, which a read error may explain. CDR3 DNA sequence: TGTGCCGGCAGTAAGGATGGGGGCACTGAAGCTTTCTTT. As protein: CAGSKDGGTEAFF. This chain connects TRBV11-3 to TRBJ1-1; TRBD1 is a possible D gene (5 bases). Germline assignment: CDR1 SGHNT and CDR2 YENEEA. This CDR3 region has 13 residues. Supplemented by reference TRBV11-3 and TRBJ1-1, the full variable domain reads EAGVVQSPRYKIIEKKQPVAFWCNPISGHNTLYWYLQNLGQGPELLIRYENEEAVDDSQLPKDRFSAERLKGVDSTLKIQPAELGDSAVYLCAGSKDGGTEAFFGQGTRLTVV.

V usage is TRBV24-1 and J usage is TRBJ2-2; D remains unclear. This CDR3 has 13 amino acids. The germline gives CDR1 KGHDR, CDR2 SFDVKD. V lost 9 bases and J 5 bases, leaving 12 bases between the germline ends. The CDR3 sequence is CATFGGNTGELFF. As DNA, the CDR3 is TGTGCCACCTTTGGCGGAAATACCGGGGAGCTGTTTTTT.

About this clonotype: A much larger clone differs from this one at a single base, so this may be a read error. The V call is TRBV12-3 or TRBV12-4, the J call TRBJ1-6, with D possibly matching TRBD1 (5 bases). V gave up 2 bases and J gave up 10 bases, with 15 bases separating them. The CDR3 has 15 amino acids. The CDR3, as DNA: TGTGCCAGCAGTTTAACATTGGACACTCGGTCACCCCTCCACTTT. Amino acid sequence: CASSLTLDTRSPLHF.

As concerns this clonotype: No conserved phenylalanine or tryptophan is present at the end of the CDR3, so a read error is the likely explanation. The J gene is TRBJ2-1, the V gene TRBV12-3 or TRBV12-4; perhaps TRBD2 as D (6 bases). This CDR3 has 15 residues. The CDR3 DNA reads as TGTGACAGCAGTCTACGACTAGAACGGTCAAATGAGCAGTTCTTA. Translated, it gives CDSSLRLERSNEQFL.

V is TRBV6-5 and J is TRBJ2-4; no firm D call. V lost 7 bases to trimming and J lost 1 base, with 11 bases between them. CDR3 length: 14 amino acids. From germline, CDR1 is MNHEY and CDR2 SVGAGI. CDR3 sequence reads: CASNLMGAKNIQYF. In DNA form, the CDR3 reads TGTGCCAGCAATCTCATGGGGGCCAAAAACATTCAGTACTTC.

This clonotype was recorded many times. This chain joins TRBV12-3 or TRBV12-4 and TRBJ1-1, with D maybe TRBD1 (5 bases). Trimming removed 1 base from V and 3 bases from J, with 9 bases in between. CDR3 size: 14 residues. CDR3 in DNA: TGTGCCAGCAGTTTAGGGGCAGGGTACACTGAAGCTTTCTTT. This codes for CASSLGAGYTEAFF.

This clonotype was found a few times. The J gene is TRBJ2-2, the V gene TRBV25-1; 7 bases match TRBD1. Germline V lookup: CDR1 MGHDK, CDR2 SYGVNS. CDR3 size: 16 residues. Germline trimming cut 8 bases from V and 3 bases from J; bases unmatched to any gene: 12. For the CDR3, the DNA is TGTGCCAGCGCCCTCTCCCGGGACAGACACACCGGGGAGCTGTTTTTT. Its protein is CASALSRDRHTGELFF.

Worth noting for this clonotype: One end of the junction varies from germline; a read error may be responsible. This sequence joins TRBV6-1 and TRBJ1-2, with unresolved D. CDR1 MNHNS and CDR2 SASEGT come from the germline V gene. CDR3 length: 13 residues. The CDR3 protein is CASTVGPKDGYTF. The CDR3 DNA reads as TGTGCCAGCACCGTCGGGCCCAAGGATGGCTACACCTTT.

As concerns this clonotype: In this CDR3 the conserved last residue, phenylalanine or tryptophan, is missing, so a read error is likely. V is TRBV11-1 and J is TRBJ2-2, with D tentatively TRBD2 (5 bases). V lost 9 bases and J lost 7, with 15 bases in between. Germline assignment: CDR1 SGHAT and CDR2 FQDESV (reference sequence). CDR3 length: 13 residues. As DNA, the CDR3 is TGTGCCAGATGCCCGCGACGGGACGGGGAGCTGTTTGTT. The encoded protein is CARCPRRDGELFV.

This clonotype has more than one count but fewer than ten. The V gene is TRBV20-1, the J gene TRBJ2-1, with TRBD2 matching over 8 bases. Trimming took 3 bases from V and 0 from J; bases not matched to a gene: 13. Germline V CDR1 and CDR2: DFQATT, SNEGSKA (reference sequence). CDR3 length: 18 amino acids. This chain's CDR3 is CSASGGLGPRSSYNEQFF. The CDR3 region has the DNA TGCAGTGCTAGCGGGGGACTAGGCCCCCGGAGCTCCTACAATGAGCAGTTCTTC.

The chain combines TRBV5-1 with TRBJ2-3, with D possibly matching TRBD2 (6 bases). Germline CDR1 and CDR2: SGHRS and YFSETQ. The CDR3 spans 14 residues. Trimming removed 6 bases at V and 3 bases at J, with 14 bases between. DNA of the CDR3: TGCGCCAGCACCACGGGAGAGGGGACAGATACGCAGTATTTT. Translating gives CASTTGEGTDTQYF.

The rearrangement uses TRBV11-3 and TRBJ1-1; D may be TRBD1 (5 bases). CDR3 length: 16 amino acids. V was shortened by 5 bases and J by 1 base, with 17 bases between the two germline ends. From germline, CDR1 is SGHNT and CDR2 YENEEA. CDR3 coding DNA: TGTGCCAGCAGCGCCCGGGGCGCCAGTTGGAACACTGAAGCTTTCTTT. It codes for CASSARGASWNTEAFF.

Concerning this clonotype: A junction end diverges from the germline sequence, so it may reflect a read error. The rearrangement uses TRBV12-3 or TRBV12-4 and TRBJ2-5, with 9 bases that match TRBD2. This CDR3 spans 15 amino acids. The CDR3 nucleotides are TGTGTCGGCAGTCCCTATAGCGGGGGACAAGAGACCCAGTACTTT. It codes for CVGSPYSGGQETQYF.

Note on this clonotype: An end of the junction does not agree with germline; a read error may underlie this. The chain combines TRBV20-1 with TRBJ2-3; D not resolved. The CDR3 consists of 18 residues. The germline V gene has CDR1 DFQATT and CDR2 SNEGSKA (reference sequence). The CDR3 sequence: CCAQTHSKATDAIDTQYF. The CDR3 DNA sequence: TGCTGTGCTCAAACCCATTCCAAAGCGACGGATGCGATAGATACGCAGTATTTT.

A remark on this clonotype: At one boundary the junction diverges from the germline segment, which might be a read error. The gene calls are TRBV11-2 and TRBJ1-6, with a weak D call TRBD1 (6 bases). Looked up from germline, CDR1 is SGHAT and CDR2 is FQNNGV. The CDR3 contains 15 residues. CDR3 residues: CARSLTSGQNSPLHF. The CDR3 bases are TGTGCCAGGAGCTTAACTTCGGGACAAAATTCACCCCTCCACTTT.

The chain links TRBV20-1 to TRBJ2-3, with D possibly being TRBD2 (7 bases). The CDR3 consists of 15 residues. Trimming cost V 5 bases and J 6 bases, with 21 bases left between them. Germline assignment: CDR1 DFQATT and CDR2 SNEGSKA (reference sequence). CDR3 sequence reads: CSAWSVGLDRDTQYF. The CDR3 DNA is TGCAGTGCTTGGAGTGTAGGACTAGACAGGGATACGCAGTATTTT.

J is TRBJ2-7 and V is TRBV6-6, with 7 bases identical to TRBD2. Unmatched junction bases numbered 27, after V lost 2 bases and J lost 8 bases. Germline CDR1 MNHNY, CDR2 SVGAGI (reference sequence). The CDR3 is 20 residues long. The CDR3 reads CASSYEETSWSSFGRYKQYV. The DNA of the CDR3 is TGTGCCAGCAGTTACGAGGAGACTAGCTGGAGTTCTTTCGGTCGGTACAAGCAGTACGTC.

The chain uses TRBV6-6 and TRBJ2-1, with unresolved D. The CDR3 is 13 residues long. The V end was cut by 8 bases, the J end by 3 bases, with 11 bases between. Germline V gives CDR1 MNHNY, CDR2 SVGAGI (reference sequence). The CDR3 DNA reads TGTGCCAGCTGTCCAAGGCTCTACAATGAGCAGTTCTTC. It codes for CASCPRLYNEQFF.

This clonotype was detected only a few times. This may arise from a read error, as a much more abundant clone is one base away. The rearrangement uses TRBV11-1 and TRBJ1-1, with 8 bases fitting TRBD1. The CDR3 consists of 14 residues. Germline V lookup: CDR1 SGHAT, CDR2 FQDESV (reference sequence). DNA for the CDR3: TGTGCCAGCAGCTCGGGACAGGTGAACTCTGAAGCTTTCTTT. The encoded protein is CASSSGQVNSEAFF.